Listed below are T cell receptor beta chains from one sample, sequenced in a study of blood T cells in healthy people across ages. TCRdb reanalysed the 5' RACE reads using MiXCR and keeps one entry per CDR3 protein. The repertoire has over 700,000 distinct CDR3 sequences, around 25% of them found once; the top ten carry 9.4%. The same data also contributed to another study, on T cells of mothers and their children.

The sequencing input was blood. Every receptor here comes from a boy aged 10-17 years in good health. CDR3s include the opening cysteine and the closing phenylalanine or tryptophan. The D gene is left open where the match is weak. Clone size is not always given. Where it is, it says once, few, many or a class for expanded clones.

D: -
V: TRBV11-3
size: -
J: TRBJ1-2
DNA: TGTGCCAGCAGCTTAGGTGGGGTGACTAACTATGGCTACACCTTC
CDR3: CASSLGGVTNYGYTF

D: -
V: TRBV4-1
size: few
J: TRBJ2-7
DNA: TGCGCCAGCCAGAACAGTCTCAGCGTTTCCTACGAGCAGTACTTC
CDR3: CASQNSLSVSYEQYF

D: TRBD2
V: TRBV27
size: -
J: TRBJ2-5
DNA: TGTGCCAGCAGTAGCCGACTGGGACTAGCGGGGGAGACCCAGTACTTC
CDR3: CASSSRLGLAGETQYF

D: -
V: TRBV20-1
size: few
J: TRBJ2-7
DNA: TGCAGTGCTAGAGATCTGGCACTAAGCTCCTACGAGCAGTACTTC
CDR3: CSARDLALSSYEQYF

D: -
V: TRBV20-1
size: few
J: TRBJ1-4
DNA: TGCAGTGCTACAAGGACAGCCATAAATGAAAAACTGTTTTTT
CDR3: CSATRTAINEKLFF

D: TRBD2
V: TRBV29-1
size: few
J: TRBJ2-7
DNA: TGCAGCGTTGTGGCCCTAGCGGGGGACGAGCAGTACTTC
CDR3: CSVVALAGDEQYF

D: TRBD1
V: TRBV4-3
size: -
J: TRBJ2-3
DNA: TGCGCCAGCAGCTCGGGACAGACCTCCACAGATACGCAGTATTTT
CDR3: CASSSGQTSTDTQYF

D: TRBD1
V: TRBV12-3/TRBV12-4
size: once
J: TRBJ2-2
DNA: TGTGCCAGCAGTCGACAGGGGTCGGGCACCGGGGAGCTGTTTTTT
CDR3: CASSRQGSGTGELFF

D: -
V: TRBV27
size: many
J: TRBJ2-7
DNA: TGTGCCAGCAGTTTATCCGTGGCCTACGAGCAGTACTTC
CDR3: CASSLSVAYEQYF

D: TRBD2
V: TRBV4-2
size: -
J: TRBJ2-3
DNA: TGTGCCAGCAGCCTCGTACTAGCGGGAATAGATACGCAGTATTTT
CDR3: CASSLVLAGIDTQYF

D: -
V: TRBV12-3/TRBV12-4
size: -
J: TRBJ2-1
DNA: TGTGCCAGCAGTTTAAACAGTTTGGGTCCCAATGAGCAGTTCTTC
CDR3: CASSLNSLGPNEQFF

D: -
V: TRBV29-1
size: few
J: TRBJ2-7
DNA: TGCAGCGCCGCTACGGGCGAATCCTACGAGCAGTACTTC
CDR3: CSAATGESYEQYF

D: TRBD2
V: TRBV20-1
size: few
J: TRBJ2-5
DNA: TGCAGTGCCGTCCGAGGTAGCGGGGGGGAAGAGACCCAGTACTTC
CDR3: CSAVRGSGGEETQYF